The next 29 T cell receptor beta chains were all read from a single sample in a study of control samples from healthy donors and cancer patients. The data were produced by immunoSEQ multiplex PCR, yet TCRdb's version contains in-frame clones alone and is incomplete. The sample contains about 150,000 clones, over 90% of which appear only once. The source material was blood. The origin of the receptors is a man in his forties or fifties in good health.

CDR3 nucleotide sequence: TGCGCCAGCAGCTTGGCACAATCAGCCTACAATGAGCAGTTCTTC. This gives the protein CASSLAQSAYNEQFF. This chain links TRBV5-1 with TRBJ2-1; D call uncertain. This CDR3 contains 15 residues. V lost 0 bases, J lost 2 bases, and 9 bases lay in between. Germline assignment: CDR1 SGHRS and CDR2 YFSETQ.

The chain is built from TRBV29-1 and TRBJ2-2; possible D gene TRBD2, 5 bases. The CDR3 runs 14 residues. Per germline, CDR1 SQVTM and CDR2 ANQGSEA. Trimming shortened V by 1 base and J by 5 bases, and 11 bases separated the two germline ends. This CDR3 is CSVEGRTHTGELFF. CDR3 in DNA: TGCAGCGTTGAAGGGCGGACTCATACCGGGGAGCTGTTTTTT.

This clone was seen a single time. CDR3 nucleotide sequence: TGTGCCAGCAGCCGGACACACCCCTACAATGAGCAGTTCTTC. This encodes CASSRTHPYNEQFF. This chain uses TRBV11-3 with TRBJ2-1, with TRBD1 as a possible D gene (5 bases). The CDR3 covers 14 residues. Germline CDR1 and CDR2: SGHNT and YENEEA. V was clipped by 5 bases and J by 2 bases, with 10 bases between them.

The chain joins TRBV5-1 to TRBJ2-1, with D maybe TRBD1 (5 bases). Trimming took off 0 bases at V and 8 bases at J, with 15 bases between the two ends. The CDR3 length is 15 residues. Germline lookup yields CDR1 SGHRS and CDR2 YFSETQ. CDR3 DNA sequence: TGCGCCAGCAGCTTGGAGGGCAGGGATTGGGATGAGCAGTTCTTC. This encodes CASSLEGRDWDEQFF.

The V call is TRBV10-3, the J call TRBJ1-5; possible D gene TRBD1, 6 bases. Trimming pared 2 bases from V and 5 bases from J, leaving 16 bases between. This CDR3 region has 16 residues. Germline assignment: CDR1 ENHRY and CDR2 SYGVKD. CDR3 residues: CAISEALNRADQPQHF. The CDR3 DNA is TGTGCCATCAGTGAGGCCCTCAACAGGGCCGATCAGCCCCAGCATTTT.

The chain carries TRBV18 and TRBJ1-2, with 8 bases identical to TRBD1. This CDR3 contains 12 residues. Germline values: CDR1 KGHSH, CDR2 LQKENI. V gave up 5 bases and J gave up 6 bases; unmatched junction bases: 2. Here the CDR3 reads CASSDRGNGYTF. CDR3 DNA sequence: TGTGCCAGCTCAGACAGGGGTAATGGCTACACCTTC.

This clone was seen once. The chain links TRBV27 to TRBJ2-7, with a tentative D call TRBD2 (5 bases). This CDR3 is 15 amino acids long. CDR1 and CDR2 (germline): MNHEY, SMNVEV (reference sequence). V lost 3 bases and J lost 2, with 14 bases in between. CDR3 in amino acids: CASSLGSGFAYEQYF. The CDR3 region has the DNA TGTGCCAGCAGTTTGGGAAGCGGTTTTGCCTACGAGCAGTACTTC.

The chain uses TRBV28 and TRBJ1-5, with D possibly matching TRBD1 (5 bases). The CDR3 is 14 amino acids. With 6 bases removed from V and 4 bases from J, the gap between germline ends came to 13 bases. Germline V gene data show CDR1 as MDHEN and CDR2 as SYDVKM. CDR3 sequence reads: CASSLLQGNQPQHF. CDR3 DNA sequence: TGTGCCAGCAGCTTACTCCAGGGTAATCAGCCCCAGCATTTT.

The V call is TRBV24-1, the J call TRBJ1-1; possible D gene TRBD1, 5 bases. Trimming took off 4 bases at V and 4 bases at J, with 9 bases between the two ends. In germline, CDR1 is KGHDR, CDR2 SFDVKD. This CDR3 region has 13 residues. The CDR3 sequence: CATSDRVGTEAFF. The CDR3 DNA follows: TGTGCCACCAGTGACAGGGTCGGCACTGAAGCTTTCTTT.

The CDR3 sequence: CASSNRGGVETQYF. The CDR3, as DNA: TGTGCCAGTAGTAACAGGGGAGGAGTTGAGACCCAGTACTTC. This chain uses TRBV19 with TRBJ2-5, with D maybe TRBD1 (7 bases). Germline V gives CDR1 LNHDA, CDR2 SQIVND (reference sequence). The CDR3 is made up of 14 amino acids. Trimming left V 4 bases short and J 5 bases short, with 14 bases between.

The chain carries TRBV3-1 (or the pseudogene TRBV3-2) and TRBJ2-5; D is undetermined. V shed 4 bases and J shed 2 bases, with 17 bases lying between them. The CDR3 is 16 amino acids. CDR1 and CDR2 (germline): LGHDT, YNNKEL (reference sequence). DNA for the CDR3: TGTGCCAGCAGCCCACCGACGAGAAATCAGCAAGAGACCCAGTACTTC. Translated: CASSPPTRNQQETQYF.

A single count supports this clone. In DNA form, the CDR3 reads TGTGCCAGCAGTTTAATCCGCGGTAGCGAAGAGACCCAGTACTTC. It encodes CASSLIRGSEETQYF. The gene calls are TRBV28 and TRBJ2-5, with D possibly matching TRBD2 (5 bases). Deletions cut 2 bases from V and 3 bases from J, with 13 bases between. This CDR3 region has 15 residues. Germline-derived CDR1 and CDR2 are MDHEN and SYDVKM.

This clone has only one observation. V is TRBV20-1 and J is TRBJ2-7; the D is unclear. Germline V gene sequence: CDR1 DFQATT, CDR2 SNEGSKA (reference sequence). V lost 3 bases and J 4 bases, leaving 7 bases between the germline ends. The CDR3 totals 11 residues. DNA of the CDR3: TGCAGTGCTAGGGGAATTTACGAGCAGTACTTC. It specifies CSARGIYEQYF.

This CDR3 is CASSFETLYNEQFF. The CDR3 nucleotides read TGCGCCAGCAGCTTTGAGACACTCTACAATGAGCAGTTCTTC. This chain connects TRBV5-1 to TRBJ2-1; no clear D gene. The CDR3 length is 14 residues. Trimming stripped 2 bases from V and 3 bases from J, with 9 bases between. Germline values: CDR1 SGHRS, CDR2 YFSETQ.

This clone was seen just once. This CDR3 is CASNTGGAGEQFF. CDR3 in DNA: TGTGCCAGCAATACTGGGGGGGCGGGTGAGCAGTTCTTC. The chain joins TRBV12-3 or TRBV12-4 to TRBJ2-1; maybe TRBD2 (7 bases). The CDR3 is made up of 13 amino acids. Trimming removed 7 bases at V and 9 bases at J, with 16 bases between.

This clone was observed a single time. V gene TRBV27 combines with J gene TRBJ1-2; the match to TRBD1 covers 10 bases. Trimming cost V 0 bases and J 8 bases; bases outside gene matches: 6. Germline V gives CDR1 MNHEY, CDR2 SMNVEV (reference sequence). The CDR3 sequence is 15 residues long. CDR3 sequence: CASSLSTTGGGGYTF. The CDR3 region has the DNA TGTGCCAGCAGTTTATCGACGACAGGGGGCGGCGGCTACACCTTC.

This clone showed up just a few times. V is TRBV9 and J is TRBJ2-2, with TRBD2 matching 11 bases. The CDR3 is 16 residues long. CDR1 and CDR2 (germline): SGDLS, YYNGEE. Trimming at V came to 4 bases and at J to 3 bases, leaving 5 bases not matched to a gene. CDR3 sequence: CASSSRLAGYTGELFF. In DNA, the CDR3 is TGTGCCAGCAGCTCACGACTAGCGGGATACACCGGGGAGCTGTTTTTT.

V gene TRBV7-9 combines with J gene TRBJ1-1, with 8 bases that match TRBD1. Germline CDR1 and CDR2: SEHNR and FQNEAQ (reference sequence). This CDR3 comprises 15 residues. The junction had 4 bases not matched to a gene; V was cut back by 3 bases and J by 1 base. The CDR3 here is CASSLAGGWNTEAFF. The CDR3 coding sequence is TGTGCCAGCAGCTTGGCAGGGGGCTGGAACACTGAAGCTTTCTTT.

The chain combines TRBV9 with TRBJ2-7, with TRBD1 matching over 7 bases. The germline V gene has CDR1 SGDLS and CDR2 YYNGEE. The CDR3 length is 13 residues. V shed 9 bases and J 0 bases; nucleotides not matched to a gene: 6. The CDR3, as DNA: TGTGCCACCGTCCGGGACAGCTCCTACGAGCAGTACTTC. As protein: CATVRDSSYEQYF.

The genes are TRBV27 and TRBJ2-2; a weak D match, TRBD2 (5 bases). Germline V gene sequence: CDR1 MNHEY, CDR2 SMNVEV (reference sequence). The CDR3 has 15 amino acids. V was cut by 3 bases and J by 1 base, with 9 bases left in between. DNA for the CDR3: TGTGCCAGCAGTTTTGGAGCGGAGAACACCGGGGAGCTGTTTTTT. The encoded protein is CASSFGAENTGELFF.

The V gene is TRBV13, the J gene TRBJ2-7; D unclear. Germline lookup yields CDR1 PRHDT and CDR2 FYEKMQ (reference sequence). This CDR3 has 14 residues. The V end lost 5 bases, the J end lost 2 bases, and 13 bases lay between the germline ends. CDR3 coding DNA: TGTGCCAGCAGCCCCCGTGGCGTTCCCTACGAGCAGTACTTC. Encoded protein: CASSPRGVPYEQYF.

The chain uses TRBV12-3 or TRBV12-4 and TRBJ1-1, with D unclear. Trimming left V 4 bases short and J 5 bases short, with 5 bases between. The CDR3 totals 11 residues. The CDR3 sequence: CASSSRTEAFF. The CDR3 DNA is TGTGCCAGCAGTTCAAGGACTGAAGCTTTCTTT.

J is TRBJ1-6 and V is TRBV30; 7 bases map to TRBD1. With V trimmed by 0 bases and J by 7 bases, 3 bases remained unmatched. This CDR3 comprises 14 residues. From germline, CDR1 is GTSNPN and CDR2 SVGIG (reference sequence). The CDR3, as DNA: TGTGCCTGGAGTGTCGACAGGGTAAATTCACCCCTCCACTTT. Its protein product is CAWSVDRVNSPLHF.

The CDR3 here is CAWTTWGLYNEQFF. The DNA for the CDR3 is TGTGCCTGGACGACTTGGGGGCTTTACAATGAGCAGTTCTTC. This sequence joins TRBV30 and TRBJ2-1; weak D call: TRBD1 (6 bases). The CDR3 totals 14 residues. V was shortened by 4 bases and J by 4 bases, with 14 bases between the two germline ends. CDR1 and CDR2 (germline): GTSNPN, SVGIG (reference sequence).

The chain is built from TRBV7-6 and TRBJ1-3; TRBD1 aligns across 7 bases. Germline V gene data show CDR1 as SGHVS and CDR2 as FNYEAQ. The CDR3 has 14 amino acids. With V trimmed by 5 bases and J by 5 bases, 6 bases remained unmatched. The CDR3 bases are TGTGCCAGCAGCCCCCGACAGGGTCGAAACACCATATATTTT. Its protein is CASSPRQGRNTIYF.

V is TRBV5-1 and J is TRBJ1-2; D gene ambiguous. V lost 3 bases and J lost 4, with 10 bases in between. The germline CDR1 and CDR2 sequences are SGHRS and YFSETQ. The CDR3 spans 13 residues. The CDR3, as DNA: TGCGCCAGCAGCTCTGTGCCAGGCTATGGCTACACCTTC. Translating it yields CASSSVPGYGYTF.

This chain connects TRBV6-5 to TRBJ2-4; tentative D call: TRBD2 (6 bases). The V gene's germline CDR1 is MNHEY and CDR2 SVGAGI. V was shortened by 7 bases and J by 6 bases, with 16 bases between the two germline ends. The CDR3 is made up of 14 amino acids. CDR3 sequence reads: CASTERGGGNIQYF. CDR3 DNA: TGTGCCAGCACCGAAAGGGGAGGAGGAAACATTCAGTACTTC.

The chain has TRBV5-4 and TRBJ2-1; 14 nucleotides line up with TRBD2. This CDR3 is built from 17 residues. The germline V gene has CDR1 SGHNT and CDR2 YYREEE (reference sequence). With 6 bases clipped from V and 5 bases from J, the junction kept 10 bases outside the gene matches. DNA for the CDR3: TGTGCCAGCACCACGCGACTAGCGGGAGGGCTAGACAATGAGCAGTTCTTC. Translating gives CASTTRLAGGLDNEQFF.

The rearrangement uses TRBV5-1 and TRBJ2-1; D might be TRBD1 (5 bases). Trimming stripped 2 bases from V and 10 bases from J, with 10 bases between. CDR1 is SGHRS and CDR2 is YFSETQ in the germline V gene. The CDR3 consists of 12 residues. CDR3 amino acids: CASSFQGREQFF. DNA for the CDR3: TGCGCCAGCAGCTTTCAGGGAAGGGAGCAGTTCTTC.